One and the same sample provided the 5 T cell receptor beta chains below, sequenced in a study of T-cell memory formation after mild COVID-19. MiXCR was run by TCRdb on the 5' RACE reads, yielding one entry per CDR3 protein. The sample yields under 250,000 distinct CDR3 sequences, 9.4% seen once. What was sequenced was PBMCs or a T cell subset sorted from them (not recorded which). The receptors stem from a young man who had mild COVID-19 (a few samples of this study predate the infection). Cell type and time point are not known.

The genes are TRBV9 and TRBJ1-2; D gene unclear. V was trimmed by 4 bases and J by 0 bases, leaving 16 bases between them. The CDR3 runs 16 residues. Germline assignment: CDR1 SGDLS and CDR2 YYNGEE. CDR3 amino acids: CASSHPVSPANYGYTF. DNA for the CDR3: TGTGCCAGCAGCCATCCAGTTAGCCCAGCTAACTATGGCTACACCTTC. Drawing the rest from reference TRBV9 and TRBJ1-2, the complete variable domain is DSGVTQTPKHLITATGQRVTLRCSPRSGDLSVYWYQQSLDQGLQFLIQYYNGEERAKGNILERFSAQQFPDLHSELNLSSLELGDSALYFCASSHPVSPANYGYTFGSGTRLTVV.

This clonotype was seen repeatedly, ten times or more. J is TRBJ1-1 and V is TRBV5-1; no clear D. The CDR3 has 13 amino acids. With 3 bases removed from V and 1 base from J, the gap between germline ends came to 7 bases. The germline V gene encodes CDR1 SGHRS and CDR2 YFSETQ. For the CDR3, the DNA is TGCGCCAGCAGCTCAACCGGGAACACTGAAGCTTTCTTT. Translation: CASSSTGNTEAFF. The complete variable domain, with remaining parts taken from reference TRBV5-1 and TRBJ1-1, reads KAGVTQTPRYLIKTRGQQVTLSCSPISGHRSVSWYQQTPGQGLQFLFEYFSETQRNKGNFPGRFSGRQFSNSRSEMNVSTLELGDSALYLCASSSTGNTEAFFGQGTRLTVV.

The rearrangement uses TRBV5-1 and TRBJ2-1; D is perhaps TRBD2 (5 bases). CDR1 and CDR2 (germline): SGHRS, YFSETQ. Between the trimmed V and J ends, which lost 4 bases and 4 bases, there was a span of 15 bases. The CDR3 spans 15 residues. The DNA for the CDR3 is TGCGCCAGCAGCCTGGCGGCTAGCTTTTACAATGAGCAGTTCTTC. This sequence encodes CASSLAASFYNEQFF.

The chain uses TRBV20-1 and TRBJ2-5; D gene ambiguous. In germline, CDR1 is DFQATT, CDR2 SNEGSKA (reference sequence). V was pared by 6 bases and J by 2 bases, with 13 bases between. This CDR3 spans 13 amino acids. Written as DNA, the CDR3 is TGCAGTGCCCCGGGTACAGCACAAGAGACCCAGTACTTC. Protein: CSAPGTAQETQYF.

This chain joins TRBV24-1 and TRBJ2-7; D is unclear. Trimming removed 7 bases from V and 2 bases from J, with 20 bases in between. Germline-derived CDR1 and CDR2 are KGHDR and SFDVKD. The CDR3 totals 16 residues. CDR3 region: CATRELSVEGAYEQYV. The CDR3 nucleotides read TGTGCCACCAGGGAGCTCAGTGTGGAAGGCGCCTACGAGCAGTACGTC.